There are a few counts of the clone carrying this TCR beta chain. Its antigen is currently unknown. V lost 0 bases, J lost 3 bases, and 14 bases lay in between. This CDR3 is 16 amino acids long. A J-beta primer mix and a sample-barcoded 5' primer were used in a second PCR of roughly 7 to 12 cycles. Each CDR3 protein is one row after TCRdb ran MiXCR on the 5' RACE reads. In the table there are 1.5 million to 2 million distinct CDR3 sequences, roughly 27% of which are singletons. This record comes from a study of blood T cells in healthy people across ages. Whole-study results and caveats: Fewer expanded clones and more diversity marked long-lived versus aged donors.

The chain couples TRBV12-3 or TRBV12-4 to TRBJ1-1; TRBD1 is a possible D gene (6 bases). Sequenced: blood. The sequence was collected from a young woman in good health. The CDR3 sequence: CASSLAGGEVYTEAFF. CDR3 bases: TGTGCCAGCAGTTTAGCAGGGGGGGAAGTGTACACTGAAGCTTTCTTT.